The clone carrying this TCR beta chain was detected a few times. Its target is unknown. A much larger clonotype is one base distant, so this may be a read error. The CDR3 extends over 16 amino acids. Germline V gene lookup returns CDR1 SNHLY and CDR2 FYNNEI. At both of two time points, approximately 6.4 milliliters of peripheral blood were drawn. This sample is part of a study of prognosis after radiotherapy for stage I lung cancer. Multiplex PCR in two rounds served to amplify TCR beta CDR3 from genomic DNA. With primers specific to each TRBV and TRBJ gene, the first-round PCR was performed. TCRdb called the multiplex PCR reads again in MiXCR, with one record for every CDR3 protein. The sample has roughly 30,000 distinct CDR3 sequences, 40% to 60% seen once. Points from the study as a whole: Gene usage, both TRBV and TRBJ, reportedly differed between patients with metastases and patients without them.

The sequences come from PBMCs, collected before or after stereotactic body radiation therapy (not recorded which). The origin of this receptor is a donor over 45 with non-small cell lung cancer. The chain employs TRBV2 and TRBJ2-5, with TRBD2 identical over 13 bases. Here the CDR3 DNA reads TGTGTCAGCAGGAAGACTAGCGGGAGGAAGGCTGAGACCCAGTACTTC. This gives the protein CVSRKTSGRKAETQYF.